This T cell receptor beta chain was captured in a study of graft-versus-host responses after intestinal transplantation. Study overall: Anti-thymocyte globulin induction preceded approximately three years of tacrolimus and steroid maintenance in all recipients.

Sequenced by immunoSEQ multiplex PCR; TCRdb stores in-frame clones only, minus some. The sample carries some 110,000 clones, 90% to 95% recorded once. Broader study findings: When patients had graft-donor T cell macrochimerism, their allografts held high graft-versus-host to host-versus-graft clonal ratios. Some GvH clones appeared in ileal mucosa or blood before recipient bone marrow.

A note on this clone: The antigen is unknown.

The source material was unstimulated CD8+ T cells sorted from spleen or lymph node cells, sampled before transplant. The origin of this receptor is a human donor who was the organ donor for an intestinal transplant.

This CDR3 is CASSWTGTDYEQYF. The CDR3 nucleotides are TGTGCCAGCAGTTGGACCGGGACAGACTACGAGCAGTACTTC. V and J are TRBV28 and TRBJ2-7; 7 nucleotides agree with TRBD1. Germline V gene sequence: CDR1 MDHEN, CDR2 SYDVKM. J lost 3 bases, V lost 4 bases, and 6 bases had no gene match. The CDR3 is made up of 14 amino acids.